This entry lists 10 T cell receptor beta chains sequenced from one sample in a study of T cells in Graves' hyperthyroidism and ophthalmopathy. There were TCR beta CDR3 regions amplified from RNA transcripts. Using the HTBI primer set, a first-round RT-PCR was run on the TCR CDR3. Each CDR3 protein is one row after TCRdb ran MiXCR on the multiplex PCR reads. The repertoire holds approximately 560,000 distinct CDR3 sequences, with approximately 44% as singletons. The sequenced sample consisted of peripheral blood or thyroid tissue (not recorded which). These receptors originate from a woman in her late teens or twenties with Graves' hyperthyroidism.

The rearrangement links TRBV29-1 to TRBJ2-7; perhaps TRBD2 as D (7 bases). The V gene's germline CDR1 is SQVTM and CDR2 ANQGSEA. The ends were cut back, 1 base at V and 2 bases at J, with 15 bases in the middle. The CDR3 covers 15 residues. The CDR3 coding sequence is TGCAGCGTTGAAGGGAGGGGGAGGGCCACCTACGAGCAGTACTTC. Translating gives CSVEGRGRATYEQYF.

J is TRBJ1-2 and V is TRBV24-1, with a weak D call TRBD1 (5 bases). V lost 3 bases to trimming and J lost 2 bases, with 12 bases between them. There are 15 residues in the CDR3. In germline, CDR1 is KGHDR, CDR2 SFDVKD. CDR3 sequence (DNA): TGTGCCACCAGTGATGCGGGACCTGCGAACTATGGCTACACCTTC. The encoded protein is CATSDAGPANYGYTF.

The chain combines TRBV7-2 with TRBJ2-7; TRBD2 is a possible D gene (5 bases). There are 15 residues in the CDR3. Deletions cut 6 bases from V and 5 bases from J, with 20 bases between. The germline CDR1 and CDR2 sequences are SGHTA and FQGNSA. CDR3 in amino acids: CASSDGMGPRDEQYF. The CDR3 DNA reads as TGTGCCAGCAGTGACGGGATGGGTCCGCGGGACGAGCAGTACTTC.

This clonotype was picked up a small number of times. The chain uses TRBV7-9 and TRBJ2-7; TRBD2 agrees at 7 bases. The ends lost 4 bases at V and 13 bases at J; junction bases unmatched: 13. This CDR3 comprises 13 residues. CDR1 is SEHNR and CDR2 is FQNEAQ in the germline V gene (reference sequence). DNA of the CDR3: TGTGCCAGCAGCTCATGGTGGGAGCGGGGAATTTACTTC. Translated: CASSSWWERGIYF.

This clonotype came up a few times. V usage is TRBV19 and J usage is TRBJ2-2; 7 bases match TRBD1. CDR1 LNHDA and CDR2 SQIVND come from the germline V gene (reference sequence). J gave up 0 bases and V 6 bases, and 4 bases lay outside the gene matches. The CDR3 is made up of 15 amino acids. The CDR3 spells CASSRGQTNTGELFF. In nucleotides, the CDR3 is TGTGCCAGTAGCCGGGGACAGACGAACACCGGGGAGCTGTTTTTT.

In DNA, the CDR3 is TGCAGTGCTATATCGGGGTCAGGAAACTATGGCTACACCTTC. Its protein is CSAISGSGNYGYTF. The genes are TRBV20-1 and TRBJ1-2; D unresolved. V was trimmed by 4 bases and J by 2 bases, leaving 14 bases between them. Germline values: CDR1 DFQATT, CDR2 SNEGSKA (reference sequence). This CDR3 has 14 residues.

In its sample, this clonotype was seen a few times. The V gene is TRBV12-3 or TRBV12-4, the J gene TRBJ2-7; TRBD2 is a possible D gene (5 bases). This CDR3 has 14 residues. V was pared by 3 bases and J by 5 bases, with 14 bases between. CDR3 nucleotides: TGTGCCAGCAGTTTCGGCCCGGGATTCCACGAGCAGTACTTC. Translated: CASSFGPGFHEQYF.

CDR3 sequence reads: CASSATLGQRDTEAFF. In DNA, the CDR3 is TGTGCCAGCAGCGCAACACTGGGACAGAGAGACACTGAAGCTTTCTTT. The chain recombines TRBV7-2 with TRBJ1-1, with 7 bases aligning to TRBD1. Germline V CDR1 and CDR2: SGHTA, FQGNSA. The CDR3 is 16 residues long. The V segment lost 5 bases and the J segment 3 bases; nucleotides outside the gene matches: 12.

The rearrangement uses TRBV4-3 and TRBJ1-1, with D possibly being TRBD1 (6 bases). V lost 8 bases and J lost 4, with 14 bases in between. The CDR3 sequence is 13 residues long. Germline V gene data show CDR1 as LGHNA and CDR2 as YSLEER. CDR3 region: CASGLQGGTEAFF. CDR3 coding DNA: TGCGCCAGCGGATTACAGGGTGGCACTGAAGCTTTCTTT.

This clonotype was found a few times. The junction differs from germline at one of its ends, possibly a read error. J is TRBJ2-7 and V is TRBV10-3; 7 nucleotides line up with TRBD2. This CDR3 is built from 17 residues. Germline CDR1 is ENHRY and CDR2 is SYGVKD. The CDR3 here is CASSYGSWRESSYEQYF. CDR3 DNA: TGTGCCAGCAGTTACGGGAGCTGGCGGGAGAGCTCCTACGAGCAGTACTTC.